These T cell receptor beta chains were read from a single sample in a study of blood T cell repertoires in COVID-19. The assay was immunoSEQ multiplex PCR, and TCRdb's table has in-frame clones only and misses some. The sample has about 480,000 clones; more than 70% are singletons. The sequenced sample consisted of peripheral blood. All receptors come from a woman aged 45-65 years with COVID-19, enrolled during active disease. Both conserved end residues are part of each CDR3. The order of the fields is J gene, CDR3 length, D gene, clone size, V gene, CDR3 protein, CDR3 DNA. A D gene is named only where the DNA matches it firmly. Expanded clones are given a class, and other clones once, few, many or no size at all.

j_call: TRBJ1-2
cdr3_length: 18
d_call: -
clone_size: -
v_call: TRBV10-3
cdr3_aa: CAITRVAPRGDGDYGYTF
cdr3_nt: TGTGCCATCACCCGAGTGGCTCCTCGGGGGGATGGAGACTATGGCTACACCTTC

j_call: TRBJ2-5
cdr3_length: 16
d_call: -
clone_size: -
v_call: TRBV28
cdr3_aa: CASSLWTAANQETQYF
cdr3_nt: TGTGCCAGCAGTTTATGGACAGCCGCGAACCAAGAGACCCAGTACTTC

j_call: TRBJ2-4
cdr3_length: 15
d_call: -
clone_size: -
v_call: TRBV3-1/TRBV3-2
cdr3_aa: CASSQDPLTKNIQYF
cdr3_nt: TGTGCCAGCAGCCAAGACCCACTGACCAAAAACATTCAGTACTTC

j_call: TRBJ2-5
cdr3_length: 14
d_call: -
clone_size: -
v_call: TRBV11-2
cdr3_aa: CASTRGGPIETQYF
cdr3_nt: TGTGCCAGCACCCGGGGTGGGCCAATTGAGACCCAGTACTTC

j_call: TRBJ1-5
cdr3_length: 16
d_call: -
clone_size: -
v_call: TRBV6-5
cdr3_aa: CASSYGRDYSNQPQHF
cdr3_nt: TGTGCCAGCAGTTACGGACGGGATTATAGCAATCAGCCCCAGCATTTT

j_call: TRBJ2-1
cdr3_length: 11
d_call: -
clone_size: once
v_call: TRBV18
cdr3_aa: CASSPNNEQFF
cdr3_nt: TGTGCCAGCTCCCCTAACAATGAGCAGTTCTTC

j_call: TRBJ1-3
cdr3_length: 21
d_call: TRBD1
clone_size: -
v_call: TRBV6-4
cdr3_aa: CASSDTSLEDRGSFCGNTIYF
cdr3_nt: TGTGCCAGCAGTGACACTAGCTTGGAGGACAGGGGAAGTTTTTGTGGAAACACCATATATTTT

j_call: TRBJ2-1
cdr3_length: 14
d_call: -
clone_size: -
v_call: TRBV7-2
cdr3_aa: CASSLGGDYNEQFF
cdr3_nt: TGTGCCAGCAGCTTAGGGGGAGACTACAATGAGCAGTTCTTC

j_call: TRBJ2-7
cdr3_length: 15
d_call: -
clone_size: -
v_call: TRBV30
cdr3_aa: CAWSEGYGGRDEQYF
cdr3_nt: TGTGCCTGGAGTGAAGGCTACGGGGGTAGGGACGAGCAGTACTTC

j_call: TRBJ2-1
cdr3_length: 12
d_call: TRBD2
clone_size: -
v_call: TRBV13
cdr3_aa: CASSSLAVEQFF
cdr3_nt: TGTGCCAGCAGCTCACTAGCGGTTGAGCAGTTCTTC

j_call: TRBJ2-7
cdr3_length: 10
d_call: -
clone_size: -
v_call: TRBV11-2
cdr3_aa: CASSLDPRDF
cdr3_nt: TGTGCCAGCAGCTTAGATCCTCGGGACTTC

j_call: TRBJ1-2
cdr3_length: 17
d_call: TRBD1
clone_size: -
v_call: TRBV24-1
cdr3_aa: CATSDRTGATFNYGYTF
cdr3_nt: TGTGCCACCAGTGACCGGACAGGGGCTACCTTTAACTATGGCTACACCTTC

j_call: TRBJ1-5
cdr3_length: 12
d_call: -
clone_size: -
v_call: TRBV5-6
cdr3_aa: CASSSLYQPQHF
cdr3_nt: TGTGCCAGCAGCTCCCTCTATCAGCCCCAGCATTTT

j_call: TRBJ2-5
cdr3_length: 14
d_call: -
clone_size: once
v_call: TRBV2
cdr3_aa: CASSTGTYQETQYF
cdr3_nt: TGTGCCAGCAGTACCGGGACATACCAAGAGACCCAGTACTTC

j_call: TRBJ1-2
cdr3_length: 14
d_call: TRBD1
clone_size: -
v_call: TRBV19
cdr3_aa: CASSVGTGAGGYTF
cdr3_nt: TGTGCCAGTAGTGTTGGGACAGGGGCTGGTGGCTACACCTTC

j_call: TRBJ2-7
cdr3_length: 14
d_call: -
clone_size: -
v_call: TRBV7-2
cdr3_aa: CASSLVGGPNEQYF
cdr3_nt: TGTGCCAGCAGCTTAGTGGGGGGGCCCAACGAGCAGTACTTC

j_call: TRBJ1-3
cdr3_length: 13
d_call: -
clone_size: -
v_call: TRBV19
cdr3_aa: CASRQLSGNTIYF
cdr3_nt: TGTGCCAGTAGACAGCTCTCTGGAAACACCATATATTTT

j_call: TRBJ2-1
cdr3_length: 13
d_call: -
clone_size: once
v_call: TRBV5-4
cdr3_aa: CASLENSGNEQFF
cdr3_nt: TGTGCCAGCCTCGAGAATAGCGGTAATGAGCAGTTCTTC

j_call: TRBJ2-7
cdr3_length: 14
d_call: -
clone_size: -
v_call: TRBV28
cdr3_aa: CASSSFTQGNQQYF
cdr3_nt: TGTGCCAGCAGTTCCTTTACACAGGGCAACCAGCAGTACTTC

j_call: TRBJ2-7
cdr3_length: 11
d_call: -
clone_size: -
v_call: TRBV12-3/TRBV12-4
cdr3_aa: CASSWHYEQYF
cdr3_nt: TGTGCCAGCAGTTGGCACTACGAGCAGTACTTC

j_call: TRBJ1-1
cdr3_length: 16
d_call: TRBD1
clone_size: once
v_call: TRBV5-8
cdr3_aa: CASRRDRGLFRTEAFF
cdr3_nt: TGTGCCAGCAGGAGGGACAGGGGCCTGTTTCGTACTGAAGCTTTCTTT

j_call: TRBJ2-7
cdr3_length: 18
d_call: -
clone_size: -
v_call: TRBV24-1
cdr3_aa: CAPQPGGRSKGGIYEQYF
cdr3_nt: TGTGCTCCCCAACCAGGCGGACGCTCAAAGGGGGGGATCTACGAGCAGTACTTC

j_call: TRBJ2-7
cdr3_length: 16
d_call: TRBD1
clone_size: -
v_call: TRBV19
cdr3_aa: CASSIAGTGGFYEQYF
cdr3_nt: TGTGCCAGTAGTATAGCTGGGACAGGGGGCTTCTACGAGCAGTACTTC

j_call: TRBJ2-7
cdr3_length: 15
d_call: -
clone_size: -
v_call: TRBV9
cdr3_aa: CASSVAGHSSYEQYF
cdr3_nt: TGTGCCAGCAGCGTAGCAGGTCATAGCTCCTACGAGCAGTACTTC

j_call: TRBJ1-1
cdr3_length: 16
d_call: TRBD1
clone_size: -
v_call: TRBV5-1
cdr3_aa: CASSRSWGTDRSGAFF
cdr3_nt: TGCGCCAGCAGCCGATCGTGGGGGACGGACAGGTCTGGAGCTTTCTTT

j_call: TRBJ2-3
cdr3_length: 14
d_call: -
clone_size: -
v_call: TRBV5-5
cdr3_aa: CASSLTGFTDTQYF
cdr3_nt: TGTGCCAGCAGCTTGACGGGGTTTACAGATACGCAGTATTTT

j_call: TRBJ2-2
cdr3_length: 16
d_call: TRBD2
clone_size: -
v_call: TRBV5-1
cdr3_aa: CASSPRAGGNTGELFF
cdr3_nt: TGCGCCAGCAGCCCCCGGGCGGGGGGGAACACCGGGGAGCTGTTTTTT

j_call: TRBJ2-3
cdr3_length: 14
d_call: -
clone_size: -
v_call: TRBV4-1
cdr3_aa: CASSPGTARDTQYF
cdr3_nt: TGCGCCAGCAGCCCCGGGACTGCTCGAGATACGCAGTATTTT

j_call: TRBJ2-1
cdr3_length: 12
d_call: TRBD1
clone_size: -
v_call: TRBV12-3/TRBV12-4
cdr3_aa: CASIGTAGEQFF
cdr3_nt: TGTGCCAGCATCGGGACAGCAGGTGAGCAGTTCTTC

j_call: TRBJ1-5
cdr3_length: 15
d_call: -
clone_size: -
v_call: TRBV5-1
cdr3_aa: CASRPDDYSNQPQHF
cdr3_nt: TGCGCCAGCAGGCCGGACGACTATAGCAATCAGCCCCAGCATTTT

j_call: TRBJ1-5
cdr3_length: 14
d_call: -
clone_size: -
v_call: TRBV18
cdr3_aa: CASSPQAGNQPQHF
cdr3_nt: TGTGCCAGCTCACCACAGGCGGGAAATCAGCCCCAGCATTTT

j_call: TRBJ2-7
cdr3_length: 16
d_call: -
clone_size: once
v_call: TRBV5-5
cdr3_aa: CASSLGTSQTTYEQYF
cdr3_nt: TGTGCCAGCAGCTTGGGAACCAGTCAAACCACCTACGAGCAGTACTTC

j_call: TRBJ1-3
cdr3_length: 14
d_call: -
clone_size: -
v_call: TRBV30
cdr3_aa: CAWTAGSSGNTIYF
cdr3_nt: TGTGCCTGGACCGCAGGTAGCTCTGGAAACACCATATATTTT

j_call: TRBJ1-1
cdr3_length: 11
d_call: -
clone_size: -
v_call: TRBV11-2
cdr3_aa: CASSSQLEAFF
cdr3_nt: TGTGCCAGCAGCTCACAGCTTGAAGCTTTCTTT

j_call: TRBJ1-6
cdr3_length: 16
d_call: TRBD1
clone_size: -
v_call: TRBV5-5
cdr3_aa: CASSFYGGTGNSPLHF
cdr3_nt: TGTGCCAGCAGCTTCTACGGGGGGACAGGGAATTCACCCCTCCACTTT

j_call: TRBJ1-2
cdr3_length: 14
d_call: TRBD1
clone_size: -
v_call: TRBV10-1
cdr3_aa: CASSPGTGYGGYTF
cdr3_nt: TGCGCCAGCAGTCCTGGGACAGGGTATGGTGGCTACACCTTC

j_call: TRBJ2-7
cdr3_length: 11
d_call: -
clone_size: -
v_call: TRBV29-1
cdr3_aa: CSVGRQDRQYF
cdr3_nt: TGCAGCGTTGGACGACAGGATCGGCAGTACTTC

j_call: TRBJ1-5
cdr3_length: 14
d_call: TRBD1
clone_size: few
v_call: TRBV6-6
cdr3_aa: CASSRDSGNQPQHF
cdr3_nt: TGTGCCAGCAGTCGGGACAGTGGCAATCAGCCCCAGCATTTT

j_call: TRBJ1-1
cdr3_length: 16
d_call: -
clone_size: -
v_call: TRBV5-1
cdr3_aa: CASSLRAPDRNTEAFF
cdr3_nt: TGCGCCAGCAGCTTGCGGGCCCCGGACAGGAACACTGAAGCTTTCTTT

j_call: TRBJ2-2
cdr3_length: 15
d_call: -
clone_size: -
v_call: TRBV7-9
cdr3_aa: CASSQGAPDTGELFF
cdr3_nt: TGTGCCAGCAGCCAAGGGGCGCCTGACACCGGGGAGCTGTTTTTT

j_call: TRBJ1-1
cdr3_length: 16
d_call: -
clone_size: -
v_call: TRBV9
cdr3_aa: CASSVLSGRGNTEAFF
cdr3_nt: TGTGCCAGCAGCGTATTATCGGGCAGGGGCAACACTGAAGCTTTCTTT

j_call: TRBJ1-1
cdr3_length: 13
d_call: -
clone_size: -
v_call: TRBV7-9
cdr3_aa: CASSLTRNTEAFF
cdr3_nt: TGTGCCAGCAGCTTAACCAGAAACACTGAAGCTTTCTTT

j_call: TRBJ1-1
cdr3_length: 14
d_call: -
clone_size: -
v_call: TRBV5-1
cdr3_aa: CASSLEGGSIEAFF
cdr3_nt: TGCGCCAGCAGCTTGGAGGGGGGGTCCATTGAAGCTTTCTTT

j_call: TRBJ2-3
cdr3_length: 14
d_call: TRBD1
clone_size: -
v_call: TRBV11-3
cdr3_aa: CASSSPTGEDTQYF
cdr3_nt: TGTGCCAGCAGCTCACCTACAGGGGAAGATACGCAGTATTTT

j_call: TRBJ1-6
cdr3_length: 14
d_call: TRBD1
clone_size: -
v_call: TRBV14
cdr3_aa: CASSRDRLGSPLHF
cdr3_nt: TGTGCCAGCAGCCGGGACAGGCTAGGGTCACCCCTCCACTTT

j_call: TRBJ2-3
cdr3_length: 17
d_call: TRBD1
clone_size: -
v_call: TRBV9
cdr3_aa: CASSANPGTGGTDTQYF
cdr3_nt: TGTGCCAGCAGCGCCAACCCCGGGACAGGGGGCACAGATACGCAGTATTTT

j_call: TRBJ2-3
cdr3_length: 15
d_call: TRBD2
clone_size: -
v_call: TRBV5-4
cdr3_aa: CASSWDVGGTDTQYF
cdr3_nt: TGTGCCAGCAGCTGGGACGTGGGAGGGACAGATACGCAGTATTTT

j_call: TRBJ2-7
cdr3_length: 13
d_call: TRBD1
clone_size: -
v_call: TRBV24-1
cdr3_aa: CATSDLQGDEQYF
cdr3_nt: TGTGCCACCAGTGATTTGCAGGGGGACGAGCAGTACTTC

j_call: TRBJ2-3
cdr3_length: 14
d_call: TRBD2
clone_size: -
v_call: TRBV19
cdr3_aa: CASASGGGTDTQYF
cdr3_nt: TGTGCCAGCGCTAGCGGGGGGGGAACAGATACGCAGTATTTT

j_call: TRBJ2-3
cdr3_length: 18
d_call: TRBD2
clone_size: -
v_call: TRBV18
cdr3_aa: CASSPSAGTSGGTDTQYF
cdr3_nt: TGTGCCAGCTCACCAAGCGCGGGTACTAGCGGGGGCACAGATACGCAGTATTTT

j_call: TRBJ1-2
cdr3_length: 15
d_call: TRBD1
clone_size: -
v_call: TRBV29-1
cdr3_aa: CSVEDEDRAEDGYTF
cdr3_nt: TGCAGCGTTGAAGACGAGGACAGGGCCGAGGATGGCTACACCTTC